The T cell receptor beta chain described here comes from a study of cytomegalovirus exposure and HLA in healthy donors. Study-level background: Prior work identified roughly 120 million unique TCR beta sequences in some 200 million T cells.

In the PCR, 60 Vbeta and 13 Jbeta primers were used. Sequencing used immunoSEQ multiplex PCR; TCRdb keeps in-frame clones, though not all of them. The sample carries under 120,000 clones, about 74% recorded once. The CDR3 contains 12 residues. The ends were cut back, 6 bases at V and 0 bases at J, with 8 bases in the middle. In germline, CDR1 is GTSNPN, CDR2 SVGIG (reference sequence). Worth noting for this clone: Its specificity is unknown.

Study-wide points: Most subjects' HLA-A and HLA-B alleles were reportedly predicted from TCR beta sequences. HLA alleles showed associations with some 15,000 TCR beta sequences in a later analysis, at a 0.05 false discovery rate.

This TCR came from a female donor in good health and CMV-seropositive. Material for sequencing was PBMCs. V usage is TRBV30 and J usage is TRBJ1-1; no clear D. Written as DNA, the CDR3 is TGTGCCTGCAGGAGGATGAACACTGAAGCTTTCTTT. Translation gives CACRRMNTEAFF.